This T cell receptor beta chain was identified during a study of a mutant IDH1 vaccine in newly diagnosed glioma. Background on the study: A 62.5% male, about 40% female split and a mean age of about 43 years characterized treated patients.

Findings and limits, study-wide: Immune responses arising from the vaccine appeared in more than 80% of patients. Pseudoprogression looked unconnected to shifts in top peripheral T cell clonotypes.

Profiling relied on immunoSEQ multiplex PCR, and the TCRdb table lists in-frame clones only, not all of them. This sample has around 16,000 clones, with about 95% found just once. Time point given: baseline, week 1 (first vaccination visit). The treatment is: pre-vaccination baseline after standard-of-care therapy. Comments on this clone: Its target is not known.

This receptor was obtained from a woman aged 18 to 35 with glioma. Some clones in this sample may be carry-over from other donors' samples. The sequencing used peripheral blood mononuclear cells (PBMCs), collected from a glioma patient treated with radiotherapy, temozolomide or both.

The CDR3 region is CASSLDGVSYTDTQYF. The CDR3 coding sequence is TGTGCCAGCAGCTTAGATGGTGTGTCTTACACAGATACGCAGTATTTT. The chain combines TRBV11-2 with TRBJ2-3; no clear D gene. The CDR3 spans 16 residues. The V end lost 0 bases, the J end lost 2 bases, and 12 bases lay between the germline ends. Germline CDR1 reads SGHAT; CDR2 reads FQNNGV.